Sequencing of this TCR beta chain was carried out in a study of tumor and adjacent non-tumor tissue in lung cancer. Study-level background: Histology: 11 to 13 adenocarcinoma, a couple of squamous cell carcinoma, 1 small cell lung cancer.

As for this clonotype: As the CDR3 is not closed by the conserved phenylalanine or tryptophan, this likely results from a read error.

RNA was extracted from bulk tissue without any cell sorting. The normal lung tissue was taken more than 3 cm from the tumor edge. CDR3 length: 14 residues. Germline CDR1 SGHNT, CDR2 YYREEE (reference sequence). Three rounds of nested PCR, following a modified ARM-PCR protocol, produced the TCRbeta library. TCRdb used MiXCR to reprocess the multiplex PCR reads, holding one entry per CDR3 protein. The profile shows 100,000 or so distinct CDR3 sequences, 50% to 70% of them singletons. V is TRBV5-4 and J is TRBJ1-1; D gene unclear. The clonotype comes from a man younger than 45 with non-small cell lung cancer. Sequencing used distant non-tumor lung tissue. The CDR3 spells CASSYKNMNIEAFY. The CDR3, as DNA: TGTGCCAGCAGCTACAAGAATATGAACATTGAAGCTTTCTAT.